The clone carrying this T cell receptor (beta chain) has just a few counts. No antigen is known for it. Purities over 98% were achieved in all sorted populations. V lost 3 bases, J lost 6 bases, and 9 bases lay in between. From germline, CDR1 is ENHRY and CDR2 SYGVKD. The CDR3 has 14 amino acids. The isolated RNA, all of it, was reverse transcribed, so expressed TCRB transcripts were what got sequenced. TCRdb keeps only in-frame clones here, not all; method: immunoSEQ multiplex PCR. Of about 650,000 clones listed, around 12% were seen once; the top ten hold over 0.1%. This entry belongs to a study of beta chain features in type 1 diabetes. Study observations and caveats: TCRB CDR3 length was moderately but significantly reduced in all four CD4+ subsets of Type 1 diabetes patients. VDJ junctions in type 1 diabetes patients carried more deletions and fewer insertions.

The TCR sequence derives from a man aged 25-45 years with type 1 diabetes. The specimen sequenced was naive CD4+ T cells from blood. The gene calls are TRBV10-3 and TRBJ1-6, with a possible D match to TRBD1 (6 bases). CDR3 nucleotide sequence: TGTGCCATCAGTGATGGACAGCCTAATTCACCCCTCCACTTT. Its protein product is CAISDGQPNSPLHF.